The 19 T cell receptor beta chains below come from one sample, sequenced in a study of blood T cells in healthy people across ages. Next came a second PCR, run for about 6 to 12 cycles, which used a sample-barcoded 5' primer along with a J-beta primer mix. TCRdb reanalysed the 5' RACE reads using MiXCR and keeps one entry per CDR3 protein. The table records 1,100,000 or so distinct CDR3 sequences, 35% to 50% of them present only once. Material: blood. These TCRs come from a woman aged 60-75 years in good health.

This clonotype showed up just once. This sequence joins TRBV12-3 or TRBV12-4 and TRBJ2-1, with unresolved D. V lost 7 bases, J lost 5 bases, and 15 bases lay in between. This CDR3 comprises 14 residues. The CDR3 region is CASIRGGRNNEQFF. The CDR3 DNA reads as TGTGCCAGCATACGTGGCGGTCGGAACAATGAGCAGTTCTTC.

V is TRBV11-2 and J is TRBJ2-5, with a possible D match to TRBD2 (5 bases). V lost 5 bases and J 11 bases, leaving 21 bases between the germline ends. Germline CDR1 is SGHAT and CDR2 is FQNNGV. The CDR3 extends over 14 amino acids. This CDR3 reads CASSPPGLYNEQYF. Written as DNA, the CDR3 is TGTGCCAGCAGCCCCCCCGGACTGTACAATGAGCAGTACTTC.

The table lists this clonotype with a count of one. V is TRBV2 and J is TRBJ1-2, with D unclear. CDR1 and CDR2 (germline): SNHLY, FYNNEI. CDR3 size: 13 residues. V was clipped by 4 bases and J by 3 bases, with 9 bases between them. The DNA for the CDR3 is TGTGCCAGCAGTGGGGTGGGGTACTATGGCTACACCTTC. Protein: CASSGVGYYGYTF.

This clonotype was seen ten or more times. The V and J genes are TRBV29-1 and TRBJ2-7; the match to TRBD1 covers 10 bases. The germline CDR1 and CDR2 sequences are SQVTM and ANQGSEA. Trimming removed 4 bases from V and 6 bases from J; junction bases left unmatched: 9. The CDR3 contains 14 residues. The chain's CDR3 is CSVGRGQGLAEQYF. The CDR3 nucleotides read TGCAGCGTTGGTCGGGGACAGGGGTTGGCCGAGCAGTACTTC.

The CDR3 spells CASKQPGTSGSRNEQFF. The CDR3 DNA is TGTGCCAGCAAACAACCCGGGACTAGCGGGAGTAGGAATGAGCAGTTCTTC. The chain is built from TRBV12-3 or TRBV12-4 and TRBJ2-1; 14 nucleotides align to TRBD2. The CDR3 consists of 17 residues. The V gene end was trimmed by 7 bases and the J gene end by 7 bases; junction bases not matched to a gene: 12.

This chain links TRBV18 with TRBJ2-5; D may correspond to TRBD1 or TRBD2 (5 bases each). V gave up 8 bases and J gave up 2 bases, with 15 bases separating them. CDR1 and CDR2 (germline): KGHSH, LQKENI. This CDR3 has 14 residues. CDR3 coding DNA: TGTGCCAGCCTCACCGATTGGGGGCAAGAGACCCAGTACTTC. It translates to CASLTDWGQETQYF. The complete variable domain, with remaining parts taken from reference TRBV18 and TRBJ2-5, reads NAGVMQNPRHLVRRRGQEARLRCSPMKGHSHVYWYRQLPEEGLKFMVYLQKENIIDESGMPKERFSAEFPKEGPSILRIQQVVRGDSAAYFCASLTDWGQETQYFGPGTRLLVL.

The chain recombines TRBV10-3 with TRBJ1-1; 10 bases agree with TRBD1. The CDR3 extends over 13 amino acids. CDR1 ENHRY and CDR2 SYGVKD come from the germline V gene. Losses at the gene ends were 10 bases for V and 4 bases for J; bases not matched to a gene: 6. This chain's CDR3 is CATADRGGTEAFF. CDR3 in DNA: TGTGCCACTGCGGACAGGGGGGGCACTGAAGCTTTCTTT.

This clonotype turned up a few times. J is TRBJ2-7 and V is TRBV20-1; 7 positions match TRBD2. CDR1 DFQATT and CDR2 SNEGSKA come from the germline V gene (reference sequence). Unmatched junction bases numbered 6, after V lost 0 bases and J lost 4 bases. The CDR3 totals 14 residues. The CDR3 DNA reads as TGCAGTGCTAGAGACAGGACTAGTGGTTACGAGCAGTACTTC. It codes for CSARDRTSGYEQYF.

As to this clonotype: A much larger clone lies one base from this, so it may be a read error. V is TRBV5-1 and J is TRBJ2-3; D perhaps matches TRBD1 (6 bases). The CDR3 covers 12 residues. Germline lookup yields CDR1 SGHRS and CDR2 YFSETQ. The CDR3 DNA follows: TGCGCCTGCAGCTTGGAACAGGGCACGCAGTATTTT. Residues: CACSLEQGTQYF.

The chain's CDR3 is CSGSTADTEAFF. The CDR3 DNA is TGCAGTGGCTCTACGGCAGACACTGAAGCTTTCTTT. The rearrangement joins TRBV20-1 to TRBJ1-1; D is undetermined. V lost 7 bases and J lost 3, with 12 bases in between. The germline V gene has CDR1 DFQATT and CDR2 SNEGSKA (reference sequence). The CDR3 is 12 residues long.

The DNA for the CDR3 is TGTGCCAGCAGCGAAAGCACAGGGGGCGCAGGAGATACGCAGTATTTT. It yields the protein CASSESTGGAGDTQYF. J is TRBJ2-3 and V is TRBV9; 9 bases map to TRBD1. This CDR3 has 16 residues. J lost 5 bases, V lost 3 bases, and 10 bases had no gene match. Germline V CDR1 and CDR2: SGDLS, YYNGEE.

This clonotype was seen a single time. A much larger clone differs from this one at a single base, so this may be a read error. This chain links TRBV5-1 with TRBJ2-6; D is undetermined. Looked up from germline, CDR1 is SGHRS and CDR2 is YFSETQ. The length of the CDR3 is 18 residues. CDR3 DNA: TGCACCAGCAGCTTGGAACGGCAGGTTGGCTCTGGGGCCAACGTCCTGACTTTC. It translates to CTSSLERQVGSGANVLTF.

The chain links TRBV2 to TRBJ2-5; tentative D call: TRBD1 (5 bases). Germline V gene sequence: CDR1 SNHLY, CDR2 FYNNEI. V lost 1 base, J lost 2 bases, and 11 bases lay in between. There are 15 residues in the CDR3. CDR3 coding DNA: TGTGCCAGCAGTGAAGTAAGGGGCGTACAAGAGACCCAGTACTTC. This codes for CASSEVRGVQETQYF. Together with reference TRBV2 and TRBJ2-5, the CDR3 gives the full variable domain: EPEVTQTPSHQVTQMGQEVILRCVPISNHLYFYWYRQILGQKVEFLVSFYNNEISEKSEIFDDQFSVERPDGSNFTLKIRSTKLEDSAMYFCASSEVRGVQETQYFGPGTRLLVL.

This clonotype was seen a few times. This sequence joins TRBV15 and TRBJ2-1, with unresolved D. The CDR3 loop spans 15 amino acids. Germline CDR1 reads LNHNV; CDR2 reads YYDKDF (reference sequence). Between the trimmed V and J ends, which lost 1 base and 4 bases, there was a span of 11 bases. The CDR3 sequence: CATSRASSGYNEQFF. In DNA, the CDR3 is TGTGCCACCAGCAGAGCATCTAGTGGTTACAATGAGCAGTTCTTC.

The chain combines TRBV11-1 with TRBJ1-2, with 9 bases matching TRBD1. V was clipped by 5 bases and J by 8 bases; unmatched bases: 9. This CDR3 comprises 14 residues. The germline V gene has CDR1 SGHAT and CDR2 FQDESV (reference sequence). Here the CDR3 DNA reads TGTGCCAGCAGCCCTACGGGACAGGGAGGCGGCTACACCTTC. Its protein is CASSPTGQGGGYTF. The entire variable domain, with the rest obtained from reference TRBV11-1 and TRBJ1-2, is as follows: EAEVAQSPRYKITEKSQAVAFWCDPISGHATLYWYRQILGQGPELLVQFQDESVVDDSQLPKDRFSAERLKGVDSTLKIQPAELGDSAMYLCASSPTGQGGGYTFGSGTRLTVV.

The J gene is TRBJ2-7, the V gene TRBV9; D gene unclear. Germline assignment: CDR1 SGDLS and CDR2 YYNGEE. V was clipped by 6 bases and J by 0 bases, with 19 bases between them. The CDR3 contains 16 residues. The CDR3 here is CASIPLRAGNSYEQYF. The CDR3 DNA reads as TGTGCCAGCATCCCTCTTCGGGCAGGAAACTCCTACGAGCAGTACTTC.

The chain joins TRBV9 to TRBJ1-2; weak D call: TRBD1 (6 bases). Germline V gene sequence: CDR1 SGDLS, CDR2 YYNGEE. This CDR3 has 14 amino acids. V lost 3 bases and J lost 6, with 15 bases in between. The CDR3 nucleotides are TGTGCCAGCAGCGGAGATCAGGGGCGGGATGGCTACACCTTC. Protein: CASSGDQGRDGYTF.

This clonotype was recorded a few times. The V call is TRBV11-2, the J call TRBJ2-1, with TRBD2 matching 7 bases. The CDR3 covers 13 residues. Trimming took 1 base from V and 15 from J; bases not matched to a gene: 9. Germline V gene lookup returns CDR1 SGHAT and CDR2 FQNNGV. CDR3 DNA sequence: TGTGCCAGCAGCTTAGCGTCTAGCGGTAATATGTTCTTC. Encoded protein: CASSLASSGNMFF.

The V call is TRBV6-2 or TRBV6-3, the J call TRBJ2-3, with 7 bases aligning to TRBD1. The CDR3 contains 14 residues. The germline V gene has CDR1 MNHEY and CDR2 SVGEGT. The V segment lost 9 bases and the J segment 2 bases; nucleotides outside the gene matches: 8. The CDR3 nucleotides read TGTGCCAGTCAGGGACAGATATACACAGATACGCAGTATTTT. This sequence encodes CASQGQIYTDTQYF.